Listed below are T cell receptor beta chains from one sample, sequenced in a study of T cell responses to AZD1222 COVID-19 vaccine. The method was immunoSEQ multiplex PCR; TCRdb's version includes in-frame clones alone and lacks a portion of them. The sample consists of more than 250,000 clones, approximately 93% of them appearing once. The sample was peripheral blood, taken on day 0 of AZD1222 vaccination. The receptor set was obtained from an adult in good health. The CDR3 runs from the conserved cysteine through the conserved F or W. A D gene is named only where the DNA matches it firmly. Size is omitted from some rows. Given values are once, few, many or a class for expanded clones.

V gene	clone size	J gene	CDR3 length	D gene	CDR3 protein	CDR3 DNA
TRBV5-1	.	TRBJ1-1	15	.	CASSLGDVSNTEAFF	TGCGCCAGCAGCTTGGGGGATGTATCGAACACTGAAGCTTTCTTT
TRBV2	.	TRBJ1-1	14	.	CASRFIGGDTEAFF	TGTGCCAGCAGATTTATAGGAGGGGACACTGAAGCTTTCTTT
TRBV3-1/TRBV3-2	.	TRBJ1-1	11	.	CASSSWTEAFF	TGTGCCAGCAGCTCCTGGACGGAAGCTTTCTTT
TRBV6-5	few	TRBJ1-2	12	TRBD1	CASSSTGDGYTF	TGTGCCAGCAGTTCAACAGGGGATGGCTACACCTTC
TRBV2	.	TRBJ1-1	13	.	CASGPGRLSEAFF	TGTGCCAGCGGGCCGGGTAGGTTGTCGGAAGCTTTCTTT
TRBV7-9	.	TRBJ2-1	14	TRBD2	CASSLTSGDNEQFF	TGTGCCAGCAGCTTGACTAGCGGAGACAATGAGCAGTTCTTC
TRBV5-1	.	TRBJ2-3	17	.	CASVRGIGASGSDTQYF	TGCGCCAGCGTGAGGGGGATTGGGGCTAGCGGCTCAGATACGCAGTATTTT
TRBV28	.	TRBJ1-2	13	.	CASSFGGYYGYTF	TGTGCCAGCAGTTTTGGGGGCTACTATGGCTACACCTTC
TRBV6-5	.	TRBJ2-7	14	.	CASSYSRGKYEQYF	TGTGCCAGCAGTTACTCCAGGGGTAAATACGAGCAGTACTTC
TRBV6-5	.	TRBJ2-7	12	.	CASTSSTYEQYF	TGTGCCAGCACCTCAAGTACCTACGAGCAGTACTTC
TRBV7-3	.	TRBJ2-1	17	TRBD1	CASSLDRARIANNEQFF	TGTGCCAGCAGCTTAGACAGGGCTAGGATAGCGAACAATGAGCAGTTCTTC
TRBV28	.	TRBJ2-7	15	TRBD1	CASRLRDRVFGEQYF	TGTGCCAGCAGACTCCGGGACAGGGTGTTCGGCGAGCAGTACTTC
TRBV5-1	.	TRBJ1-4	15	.	CASSATGTTNEKLFF	TGCGCCAGCAGCGCCACAGGGACAACTAATGAAAAACTGTTTTTT
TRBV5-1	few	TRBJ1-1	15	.	CASSLLSQGSTEAFF	TGCGCCAGCAGCTTGTTGTCCCAGGGGAGCACTGAAGCTTTCTTT
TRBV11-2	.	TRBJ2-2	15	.	CASSLGSLSTGELFF	TGTGCCAGCAGCTTAGGGTCGCTGAGCACCGGGGAGCTGTTTTTT
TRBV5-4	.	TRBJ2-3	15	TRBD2	CASSLEAGRTDTQYF	TGTGCCAGCAGCTTGGAAGCGGGGCGCACAGATACGCAGTATTTT
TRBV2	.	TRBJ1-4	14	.	CASREGEGSEKLFF	TGTGCCAGCAGAGAGGGGGAGGGGAGTGAAAAACTGTTTTTT
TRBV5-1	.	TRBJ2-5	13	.	CASSLAGRETQYF	TGCGCCAGCAGCTTGGCGGGACGGGAGACCCAGTACTTC
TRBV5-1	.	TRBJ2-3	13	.	CASSRDGGDTQYF	TGCGCCAGCAGCAGGGACGGGGGAGATACGCAGTATTTT
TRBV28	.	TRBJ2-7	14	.	CASRLRYGYYEQYF	TGTGCCAGCAGATTGAGGTATGGATATTACGAGCAGTACTTC
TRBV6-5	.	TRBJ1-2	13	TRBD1	CASTRGDSYGYTF	TGTGCCAGCACTAGAGGGGACAGCTATGGCTACACCTTC
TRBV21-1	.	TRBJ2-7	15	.	CASSTGLNLSYEQYF	TGTGCCAGCAGCACCGGACTCAACCTCTCCTACGAGCAGTACTTC
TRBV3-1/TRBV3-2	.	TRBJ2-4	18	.	CASSQELIRMEAKNIQYF	TGTGCCAGCAGCCAAGAGCTTATAAGGATGGAGGCCAAAAACATTCAGTACTTC
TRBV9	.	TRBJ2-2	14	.	CASSRLGGAGELFF	TGTGCCAGCAGCCGCCTGGGGGGAGCCGGGGAGCTGTTTTTT
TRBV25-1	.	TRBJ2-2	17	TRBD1	CASSSISGTEYTGELFF	TGTGCCAGCAGTTCTATCTCCGGGACAGAGTACACCGGGGAGCTGTTTTTT
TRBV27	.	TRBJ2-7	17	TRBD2	CASSLSRTSGASYEQYF	TGTGCCAGCAGTTTATCGAGGACTAGCGGAGCCTCCTACGAGCAGTACTTC
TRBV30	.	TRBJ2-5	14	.	CAWMVRWAQETQYF	TGTGCCTGGATGGTCCGTTGGGCACAAGAGACCCAGTACTTC
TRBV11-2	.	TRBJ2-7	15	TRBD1	CASSTRTGYTYEQYF	TGTGCCAGCAGCACTCGGACAGGCTATACCTACGAGCAGTACTTC
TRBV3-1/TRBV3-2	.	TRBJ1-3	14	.	CASSHPVGGNTIYF	TGTGCCAGCAGCCACCCGGTAGGGGGAAACACCATATATTTT
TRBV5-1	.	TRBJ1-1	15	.	CASSRLGARLREAFF	TGCGCCAGCAGCCGTTTGGGGGCGCGTCTTCGTGAAGCTTTCTTT
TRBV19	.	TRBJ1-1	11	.	CASSPGGEAFF	TGTGCCAGTAGTCCTGGAGGTGAAGCTTTCTTT
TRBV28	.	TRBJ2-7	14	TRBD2	CASSLGGRGDEQYF	TGTGCCAGCAGTTTAGGAGGGAGGGGAGACGAGCAGTACTTC